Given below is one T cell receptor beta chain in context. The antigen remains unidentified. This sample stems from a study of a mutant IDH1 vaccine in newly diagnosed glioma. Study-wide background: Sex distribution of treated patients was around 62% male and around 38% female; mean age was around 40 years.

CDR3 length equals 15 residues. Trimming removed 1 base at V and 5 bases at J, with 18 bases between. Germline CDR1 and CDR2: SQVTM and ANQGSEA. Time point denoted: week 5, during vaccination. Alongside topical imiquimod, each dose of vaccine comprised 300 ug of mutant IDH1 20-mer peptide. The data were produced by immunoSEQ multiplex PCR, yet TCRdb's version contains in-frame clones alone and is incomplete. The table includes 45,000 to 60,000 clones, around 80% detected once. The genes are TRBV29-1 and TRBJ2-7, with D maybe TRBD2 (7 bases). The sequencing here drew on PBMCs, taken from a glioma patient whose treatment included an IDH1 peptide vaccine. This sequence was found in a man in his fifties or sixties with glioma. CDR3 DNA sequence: TGCAGCGTTGAAGGGGGGCAAGCGGGGTTGAACGAGCAGTACTTC. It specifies CSVEGGQAGLNEQYF.